This TCR beta chain was observed in a study of shared clonotypes between healthy human individuals. The run depth of the assay was deep. Sequencing used immunoSEQ multiplex PCR; TCRdb keeps in-frame clones, though not all of them. The table shows around 2,000,000 clones, with 85% to 95% occurring only once. Germline V gives CDR1 SGDLS, CDR2 YYNGEE. CDR3 length equals 15 residues. Trimming took off 3 bases at V and 2 bases at J, with 11 bases between the two ends. Sequenced sample: naive CD4+ T cells sorted from blood. The subset denotes: CD45RA+ positively selected. The chain recombines TRBV9 with TRBJ1-4; no clear D gene. The sequence was obtained from a man aged 18 to 35 in good health. The CDR3 loop is CASSASSSTNEKLFF. CDR3 DNA: TGTGCCAGCAGCGCCAGTAGTTCCACTAATGAAAAACTGTTTTTT.